This is a list of T cell receptor beta chains from one sample in a study of cytomegalovirus exposure and HLA in healthy donors. Profiled with immunoSEQ multiplex PCR; TCRdb holds only in-frame clones, not every one. The repertoire holds 90,000 to 130,000 clones, with 65% to 80% as singletons. Material: PBMCs. The source is a young man in good health and CMV-seropositive. Both conserved end residues are part of each CDR3. The order of the fields is clone size, V gene, D gene, CDR3 length, J gene, CDR3 DNA, CDR3 protein. A D gene is named only where the DNA matches it firmly. For some rows the clone size is stated as once, few or many, or as a class when expanded; others skip it.

>.|TRBV7-2|.|15|TRBJ2-7
TGTGCCAGCAGCTTACGTCCCTCGAGAGATTACGAGCAGTACTTC
CASSLRPSRDYEQYF
>.|TRBV7-9|.|13|TRBJ2-7
TGTGCCAGCAGCCAATCAACAGCCTACGAGCAGTACTTC
CASSQSTAYEQYF
>.|TRBV14|TRBD1|18|TRBJ1-3
TGTGCCAGCAGCCAAGCCGGTGGACAGGCTTTCTCTGGAAACACCATATATTTT
CASSQAGGQAFSGNTIYF
>.|TRBV29-1|.|12|TRBJ1-2
TGCAGCGTTCTTCAGGGCGTCGAGGGCTACACCTTC
CSVLQGVEGYTF
>.|TRBV6-1|.|14|TRBJ1-1
TGTGCCAGCAGCCCGGACGGACTTAACACTGAAGCTTTCTTT
CASSPDGLNTEAFF
>.|TRBV4-2|.|15|TRBJ2-2
TGTGCCAGCAGCCATGCCCGAGCGGACACCGGGGAGCTGTTTTTT
CASSHARADTGELFF
>.|TRBV11-2|.|14|TRBJ2-7
TGTGCCAGCAGCAAGGCCATGGAGGGCTACGAGCAGTACTTC
CASSKAMEGYEQYF
>.|TRBV21-1|.|15|TRBJ1-2
TGTGCCAGCGGGGCAGGGGAGATAACAAGTGATGGCTACACCTTC
CASGAGEITSDGYTF
>.|TRBV7-2|TRBD2|15|TRBJ2-7
TGTGCCAGCAGCTTAGAACTAGCGGGAGCCTACGAGCAGTACTTC
CASSLELAGAYEQYF
>few|TRBV5-6|.|13|TRBJ2-2
TGTGCCAGCAGCTTGGTCGGGATCGGGGAGCTGTTTTTT
CASSLVGIGELFF
>.|TRBV14|.|15|TRBJ1-6
TGTGCCAGCAGCCTCAGAACAGGATATAATTCACCCCTCCACTTT
CASSLRTGYNSPLHF
>.|TRBV19|TRBD2|17|TRBJ2-6
TGTGCCAGTAGTATAAGCGGGGGCCGCTCTGGGGCCAACGTCCTGACTTTC
CASSISGGRSGANVLTF
>.|TRBV10-1|.|14|TRBJ2-3
TGCGCCAGCAGCCTGACAGGCCGCACAGATACGCAGTATTTT
CASSLTGRTDTQYF
>.|TRBV5-6|TRBD1|15|TRBJ2-2
TGTGCCAGCAGCATTCCAGGGGGTCAGGTCGGGGAGCTGTTTTTT
CASSIPGGQVGELFF
>.|TRBV5-4|.|14|TRBJ1-2
TGTGCCAGCAGCCACGGGGGGGGCAACTATGGCTACACCTTC
CASSHGGGNYGYTF
>once|TRBV30|.|14|TRBJ2-7
TGTGCCTGGAGTGTAAGATTGGGCAACTACGAGCAGTACTTC
CAWSVRLGNYEQYF
>.|TRBV9|TRBD2|13|TRBJ2-3
TGTGCCAGCAGCCGGACTAGCCCAGATACGCAGTATTTT
CASSRTSPDTQYF
>.|TRBV10-3|TRBD1|13|TRBJ1-4
TGTGCCACCACCGGGACAGGGGGTGAAAAACTGTTTTTT
CATTGTGGEKLFF
>.|TRBV30|.|15|TRBJ1-6
TGTGCCTGGAGCTCACGGCCGGGGGTGAAATCACCCCTCCACTTT
CAWSSRPGVKSPLHF
>.|TRBV30|.|12|TRBJ2-7
TGTGCCTGGAAGGCAGGGCCCTACGAGCAGTACTTC
CAWKAGPYEQYF
>.|TRBV6-5|.|15|TRBJ1-5
TGTGCCAGCAGTTTCAGGGGTAAGGGCAATCAGCCCCAGCATTTT
CASSFRGKGNQPQHF
>.|TRBV5-1|TRBD2|14|TRBJ2-2
TGCGCCAGCAGCACTAGCGGGGAATCCGGGGAGCTGTTTTTT
CASSTSGESGELFF
>.|TRBV6-5|.|11|TRBJ1-1
TGTGCCAGCGGCACGAACACTGAAGCTTTCTTT
CASGTNTEAFF
>.|TRBV28|.|17|TRBJ2-2
TGTGCCAGCAGTTTTGCGGCGTGGCAGAGGAACACCGGGGAGCTGTTTTTT
CASSFAAWQRNTGELFF
>.|TRBV5-4|TRBD2|16|TRBJ2-5
TGTGCCAGCAGCGTACTAGCGGGGGGACCTCAAGAGACCCAGTACTTC
CASSVLAGGPQETQYF
>.|TRBV29-1|TRBD1|15|TRBJ1-1
TGCAGCGTTGAACCAAGGGACAGCTTTAACACTGAAGCTTTCTTT
CSVEPRDSFNTEAFF
>.|TRBV27|.|16|TRBJ1-6
TGTGCCAGCAGCCTTACCCCCCAGGGATCGAATTCACCCCTCCACTTT
CASSLTPQGSNSPLHF
>.|TRBV19|TRBD1|18|TRBJ2-3
TGTGCCAGTAGTACCGGACAGGGGGCTTATTCGTGGACAGATACGCAGTATTTT
CASSTGQGAYSWTDTQYF
>.|TRBV15|TRBD1|15|TRBJ1-5
TGTGCCACCAGCAGCGGGACAGGGGGCAATCAGCCCCAGCATTTT
CATSSGTGGNQPQHF
>.|TRBV25-1|TRBD1|17|TRBJ2-7
TGTGCCAGCAGTACTGCGTTGGACAGGAACCACTCCTACGAGCAGTACTTC
CASSTALDRNHSYEQYF